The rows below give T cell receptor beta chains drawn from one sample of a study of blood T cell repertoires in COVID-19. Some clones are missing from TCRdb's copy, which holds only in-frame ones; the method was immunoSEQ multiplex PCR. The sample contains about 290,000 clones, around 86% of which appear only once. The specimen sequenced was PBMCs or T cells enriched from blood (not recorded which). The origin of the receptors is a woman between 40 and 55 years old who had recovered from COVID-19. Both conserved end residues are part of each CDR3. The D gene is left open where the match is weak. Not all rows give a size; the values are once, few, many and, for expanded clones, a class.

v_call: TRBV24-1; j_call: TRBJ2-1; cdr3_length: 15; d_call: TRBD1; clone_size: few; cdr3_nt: TGTGCCACCGCGCCCAGTACAGGGGCCATTAATGAGCAGTTCTTC; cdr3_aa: CATAPSTGAINEQFF
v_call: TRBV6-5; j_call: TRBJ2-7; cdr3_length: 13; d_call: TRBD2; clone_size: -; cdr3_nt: TGTGCCAGCAGTCGCGGGAGCGCGTACGAGCAGTACTTC; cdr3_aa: CASSRGSAYEQYF
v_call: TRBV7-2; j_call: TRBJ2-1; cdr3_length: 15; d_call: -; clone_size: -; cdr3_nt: TGTGCCAGCAGCGACGCGGGAAATTCCTACAATGAGCAGTTCTTC; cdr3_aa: CASSDAGNSYNEQFF
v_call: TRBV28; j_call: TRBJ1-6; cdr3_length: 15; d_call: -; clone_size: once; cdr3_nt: TGTGCCAGCAGTTTAGTTCAGGGAAATAATTCACCCCTCCACTTT; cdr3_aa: CASSLVQGNNSPLHF
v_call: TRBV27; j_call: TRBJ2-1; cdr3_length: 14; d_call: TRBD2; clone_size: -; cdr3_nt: TGTGCCAGCAGGGGTCTAGCGGGAAACAATGAGCAGTTCTTC; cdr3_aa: CASRGLAGNNEQFF
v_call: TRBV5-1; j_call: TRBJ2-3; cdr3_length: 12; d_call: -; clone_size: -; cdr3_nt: TGCGCCAGCAGCATAGACACAGATACGCAGTATTTT; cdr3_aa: CASSIDTDTQYF
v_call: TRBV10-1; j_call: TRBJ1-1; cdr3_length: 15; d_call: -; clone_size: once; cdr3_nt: TGCGCCAGCAGTGATGTGGCCACCGGGGTCACTGAAGCTTTCTTT; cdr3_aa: CASSDVATGVTEAFF
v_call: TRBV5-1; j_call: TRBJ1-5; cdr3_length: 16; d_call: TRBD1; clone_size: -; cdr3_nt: TGCGCCAGCAGCCTAACAGGGGCAAGTGGCAATCAGCCCCAGCATTTT; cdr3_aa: CASSLTGASGNQPQHF
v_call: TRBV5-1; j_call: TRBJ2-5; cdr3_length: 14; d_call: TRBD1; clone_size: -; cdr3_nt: TGCGCCAGCAGCGATGGGACAGGGGTTGAGACCCAGTACTTC; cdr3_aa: CASSDGTGVETQYF
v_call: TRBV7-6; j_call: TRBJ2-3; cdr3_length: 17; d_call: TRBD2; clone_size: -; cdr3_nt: TGTGCCAGCAGCCCGACCGGGACTAGCGGACGCACAGATACGCAGTATTTT; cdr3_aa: CASSPTGTSGRTDTQYF
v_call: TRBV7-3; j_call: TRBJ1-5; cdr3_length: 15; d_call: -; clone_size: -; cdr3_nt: TGCGCCAGCAGCTTAAGCGGAAAGACTAATCAGCCCCAGCATTTT; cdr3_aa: CASSLSGKTNQPQHF
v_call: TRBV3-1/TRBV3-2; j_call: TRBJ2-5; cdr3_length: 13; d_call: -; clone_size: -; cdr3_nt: TGTGCCAGCAGGCGGGCATTGCAAGAGACCCAGTACTTC; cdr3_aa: CASRRALQETQYF
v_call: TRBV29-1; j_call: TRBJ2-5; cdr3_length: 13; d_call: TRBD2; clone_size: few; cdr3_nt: TGCAGCGCCAAAGCGGGAGCATGGGAGACCCAGTACTTC; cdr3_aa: CSAKAGAWETQYF
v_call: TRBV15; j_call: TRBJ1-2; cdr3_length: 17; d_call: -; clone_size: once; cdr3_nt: TGTGCCACCAGCAGAGATCGCCGGCGGGGTGCCCTCTATGGCTACACCTTC; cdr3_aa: CATSRDRRRGALYGYTF
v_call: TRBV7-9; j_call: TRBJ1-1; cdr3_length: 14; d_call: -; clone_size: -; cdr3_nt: TGTGCCAGCAGCTTCCACAGTGGAGGTTCTGAAGCTTTCTTT; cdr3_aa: CASSFHSGGSEAFF
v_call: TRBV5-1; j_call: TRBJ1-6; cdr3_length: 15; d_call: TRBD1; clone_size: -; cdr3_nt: TGCGCCAGCAGCCTTACAGGGGAGGTCGATTCACCCCTCCACTTT; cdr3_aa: CASSLTGEVDSPLHF
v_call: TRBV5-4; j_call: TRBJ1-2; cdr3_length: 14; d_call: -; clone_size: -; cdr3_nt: TGTGCCAGCAGCAAAACGAATGGAGACTATGGCTACACCTTC; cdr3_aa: CASSKTNGDYGYTF
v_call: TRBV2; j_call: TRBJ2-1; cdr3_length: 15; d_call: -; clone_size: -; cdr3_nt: TGTGCCAGCAGTGACCGGGAGAATGAACTCGGTGAGCAGTTCTTC; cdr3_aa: CASSDRENELGEQFF
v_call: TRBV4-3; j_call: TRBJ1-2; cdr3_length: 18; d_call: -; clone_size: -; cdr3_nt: TGCGCCAGCAGCCAAGAGGGAGCAGCTGTGGGCTGGGGCTATGGCTACACCTTC; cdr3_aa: CASSQEGAAVGWGYGYTF
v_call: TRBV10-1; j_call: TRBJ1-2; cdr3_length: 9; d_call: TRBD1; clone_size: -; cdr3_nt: TGCGCCAAAGAAGGACAGGCCCTCTTC; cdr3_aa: CAKEGQALF
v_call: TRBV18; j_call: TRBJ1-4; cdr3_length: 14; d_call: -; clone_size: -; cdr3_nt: TGTGCCAGCTCATTCGGACAGACAAATGAAAAACTGTTTTTT; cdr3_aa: CASSFGQTNEKLFF
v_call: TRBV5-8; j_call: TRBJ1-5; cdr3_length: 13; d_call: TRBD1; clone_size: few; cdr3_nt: TGTGCCAGCAGCACCGACAGGGTTCACCCCCAGCATTTT; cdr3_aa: CASSTDRVHPQHF
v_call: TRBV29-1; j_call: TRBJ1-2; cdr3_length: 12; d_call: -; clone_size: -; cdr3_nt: TGCAGCGTTCGGGGTGAAAGCGGCGGCTACACCTTC; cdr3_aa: CSVRGESGGYTF
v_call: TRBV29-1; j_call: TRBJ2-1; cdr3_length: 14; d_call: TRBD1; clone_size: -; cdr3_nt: TGCAGCGTTTTGACAGGGCCAGGATACAATGAGCAGTTCTTC; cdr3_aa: CSVLTGPGYNEQFF
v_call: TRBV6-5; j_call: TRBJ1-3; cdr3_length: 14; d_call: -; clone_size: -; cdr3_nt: TGTGCCAGCCTCCGACGCGGGCAGAGAAACACCATATATTTT; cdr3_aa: CASLRRGQRNTIYF
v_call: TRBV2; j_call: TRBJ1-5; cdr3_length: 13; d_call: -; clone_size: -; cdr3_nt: TGTGCCAGCAGCCCAAATTTAGTAGAGCCCCAGCATTTT; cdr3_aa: CASSPNLVEPQHF
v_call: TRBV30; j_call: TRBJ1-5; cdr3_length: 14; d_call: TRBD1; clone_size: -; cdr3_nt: TGTGCCTGGAGTGCTGACAGGGGGTTTCAGCCCCAGCATTTT; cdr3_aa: CAWSADRGFQPQHF
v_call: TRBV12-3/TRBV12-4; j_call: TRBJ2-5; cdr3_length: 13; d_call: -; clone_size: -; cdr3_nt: TGTGCCAGCAGAGACACAGGGATAGAGACCCAGTACTTC; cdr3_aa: CASRDTGIETQYF
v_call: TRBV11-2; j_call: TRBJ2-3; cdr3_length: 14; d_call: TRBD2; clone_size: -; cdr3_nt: TGTGCCAGCAGCTTAGTCGGGGGGACAGATACGCAGTATTTT; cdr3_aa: CASSLVGGTDTQYF
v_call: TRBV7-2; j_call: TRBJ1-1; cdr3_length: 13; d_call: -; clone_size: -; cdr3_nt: TGTGCCAGCAGCTTAGGTCAGAACACTGAAGCTTTCTTT; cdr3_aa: CASSLGQNTEAFF
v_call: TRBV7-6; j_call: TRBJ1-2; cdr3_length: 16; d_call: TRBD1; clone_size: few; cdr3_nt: TGTGCCAGCAGCTCGATTCCCGGGACAGGACTCTATGGCTACACCTTC; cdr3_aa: CASSSIPGTGLYGYTF
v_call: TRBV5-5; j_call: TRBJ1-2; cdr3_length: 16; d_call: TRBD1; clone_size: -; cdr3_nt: TGTGCCAGCAGCTTGGCCGCGACAGGGGCAAGGAGCGGCTACACCTTC; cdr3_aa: CASSLAATGARSGYTF
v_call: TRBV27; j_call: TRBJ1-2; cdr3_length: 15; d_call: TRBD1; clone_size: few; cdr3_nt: TGTGCCAGCAGTCAAACAGGGACAGCTCCCTATGGCTACACCTTC; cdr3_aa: CASSQTGTAPYGYTF
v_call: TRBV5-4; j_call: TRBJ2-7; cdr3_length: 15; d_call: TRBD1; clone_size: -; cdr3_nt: TGTGCCAGCAGCGAGAACAGGGGTATACCCTACGAGCAGTACTTC; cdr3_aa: CASSENRGIPYEQYF
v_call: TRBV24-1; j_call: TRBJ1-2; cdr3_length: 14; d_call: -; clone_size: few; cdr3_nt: TGTGCCACCCCCGGCACAGGCCGTTTCTATGGCTACACCTTC; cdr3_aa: CATPGTGRFYGYTF
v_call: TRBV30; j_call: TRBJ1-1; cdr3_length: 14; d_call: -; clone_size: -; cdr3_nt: TGTGCCTGGAGTGTATCACAGGGACTAGTTGAAGCTTTCTTT; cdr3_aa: CAWSVSQGLVEAFF
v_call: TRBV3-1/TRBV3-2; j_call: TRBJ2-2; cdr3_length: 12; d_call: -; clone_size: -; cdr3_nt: TGTGCCAGCAGCCAGCGGGTCAAAGAGCTGTTTTTT; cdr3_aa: CASSQRVKELFF
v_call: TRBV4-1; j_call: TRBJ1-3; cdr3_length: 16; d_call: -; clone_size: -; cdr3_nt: TGCGCCAGCAGCCAACTCTCGTATAGCTCTGGAAACACCATATATTTT; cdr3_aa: CASSQLSYSSGNTIYF
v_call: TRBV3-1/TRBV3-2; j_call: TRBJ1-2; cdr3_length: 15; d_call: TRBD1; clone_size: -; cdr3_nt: TGTGCCAGCAGCCATGCCCAGACAGGGAACTATGGCTACACCTTC; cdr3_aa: CASSHAQTGNYGYTF
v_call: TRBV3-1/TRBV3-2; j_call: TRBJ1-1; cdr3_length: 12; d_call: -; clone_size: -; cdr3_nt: TGTGCCAGCAGCCACACAGGGAGAGAAGCTTTCTTT; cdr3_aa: CASSHTGREAFF
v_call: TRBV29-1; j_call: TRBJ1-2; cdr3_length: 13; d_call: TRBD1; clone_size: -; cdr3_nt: TGCAGCGTATCCGGGACAGGGGGCTTTGGCTACACCTTC; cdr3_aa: CSVSGTGGFGYTF
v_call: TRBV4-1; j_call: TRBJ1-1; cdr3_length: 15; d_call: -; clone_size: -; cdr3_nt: TGCGCCAGCAGCCAAGTGGGCAGGGGAAACACTGAAGCTTTCTTT; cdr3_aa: CASSQVGRGNTEAFF
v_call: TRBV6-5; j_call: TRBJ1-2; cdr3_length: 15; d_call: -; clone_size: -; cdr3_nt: TGTGCCAGCAGTAGAAGACTCAACATTTACTATGGCTACACCTTC; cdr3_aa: CASSRRLNIYYGYTF
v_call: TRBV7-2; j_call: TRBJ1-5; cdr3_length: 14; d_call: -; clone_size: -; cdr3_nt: TGTGCCAGCAGCTTAGACTCTACCCCCCGGCCCCAGCATTTT; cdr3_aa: CASSLDSTPRPQHF
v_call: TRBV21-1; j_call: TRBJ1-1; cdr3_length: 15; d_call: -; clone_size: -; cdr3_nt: TGTGCCAGCAGCACCCGGCCCTGCGGAGACACTGAAGCTTTCTTT; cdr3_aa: CASSTRPCGDTEAFF
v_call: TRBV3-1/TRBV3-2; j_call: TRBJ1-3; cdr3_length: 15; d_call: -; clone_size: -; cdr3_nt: TGTGCCAGCAGCCCTCTTAGGCGGGGTGGGAACACCATATATTTT; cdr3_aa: CASSPLRRGGNTIYF
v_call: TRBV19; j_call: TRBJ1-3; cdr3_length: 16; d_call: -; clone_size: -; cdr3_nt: TGTGCCAGTAGTTCACAGGGTGTTGTTCCTGGAAACACCATATATTTT; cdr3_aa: CASSSQGVVPGNTIYF